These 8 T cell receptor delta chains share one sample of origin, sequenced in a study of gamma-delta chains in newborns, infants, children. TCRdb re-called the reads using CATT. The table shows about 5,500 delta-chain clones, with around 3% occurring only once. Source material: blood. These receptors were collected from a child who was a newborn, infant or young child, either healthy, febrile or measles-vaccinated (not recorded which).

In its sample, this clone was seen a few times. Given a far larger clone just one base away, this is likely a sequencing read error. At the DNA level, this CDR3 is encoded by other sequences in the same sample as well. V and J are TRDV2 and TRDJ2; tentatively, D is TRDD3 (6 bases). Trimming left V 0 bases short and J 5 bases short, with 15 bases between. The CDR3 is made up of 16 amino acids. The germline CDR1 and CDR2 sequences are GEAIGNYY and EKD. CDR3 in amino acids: CACDTGTLGTTAQLFF. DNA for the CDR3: TGTGCCTGTGACACCGGGACTCTGGGGACAACAGCACAACTCTTCTTT.

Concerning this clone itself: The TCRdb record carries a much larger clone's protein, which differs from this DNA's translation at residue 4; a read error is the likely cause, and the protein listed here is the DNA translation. The CDR3 spells CACVTGGYWDTRQMFF. CDR3 nucleotide sequence: TGTGCCTGTGTCACTGGGGGATACTGGGACACCCGACAGATGTTTTTC. This chain joins TRDV2 and TRDJ3; 11 nucleotides match TRDD3. Germline values: CDR1 GEAIGNYY, CDR2 EKD. V dropped 5 bases and J dropped 3; count of bases not matched to a gene: 2. This CDR3 is built from 16 residues.

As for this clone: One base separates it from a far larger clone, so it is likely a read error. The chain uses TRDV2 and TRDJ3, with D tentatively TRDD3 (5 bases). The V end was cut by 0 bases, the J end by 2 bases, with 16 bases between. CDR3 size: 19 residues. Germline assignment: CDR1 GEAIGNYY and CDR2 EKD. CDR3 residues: CACDTPRISPTWDTRQMFF. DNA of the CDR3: TGTGCCTGTGACACCCCACGGATAAGCCCCACCTGGGACACCCGACAGATGTTTTTC.

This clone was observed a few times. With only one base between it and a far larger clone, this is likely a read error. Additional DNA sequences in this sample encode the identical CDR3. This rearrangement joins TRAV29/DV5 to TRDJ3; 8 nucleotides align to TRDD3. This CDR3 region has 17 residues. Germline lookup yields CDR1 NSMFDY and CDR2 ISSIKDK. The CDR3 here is CAASARGIAWDTRQMFF. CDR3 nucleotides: TGTGCCGCAAGCGCCCGGGGGATAGCCTGGGACACCCGACAGATGTTTTTC.

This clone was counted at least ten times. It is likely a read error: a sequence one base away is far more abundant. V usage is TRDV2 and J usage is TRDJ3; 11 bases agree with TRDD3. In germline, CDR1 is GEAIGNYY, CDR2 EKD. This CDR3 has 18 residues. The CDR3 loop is CARDSTGGYSWDTRQMFF. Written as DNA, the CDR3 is TGTGCCCGTGACAGTACTGGGGGATACTCCTGGGACACCCGACAGATGTTTTTC.

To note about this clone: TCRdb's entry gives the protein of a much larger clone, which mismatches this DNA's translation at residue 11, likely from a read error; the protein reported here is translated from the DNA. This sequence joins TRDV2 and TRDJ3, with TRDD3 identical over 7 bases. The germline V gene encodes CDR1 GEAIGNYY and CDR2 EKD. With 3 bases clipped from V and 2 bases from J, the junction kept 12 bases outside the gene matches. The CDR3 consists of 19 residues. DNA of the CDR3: TGTGCCTGTGACGACGGATACGCGGCGAGCACCTGGGACACCCGACAGATGTTTTTC. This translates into CACDDGYAASTWDTRQMFF.

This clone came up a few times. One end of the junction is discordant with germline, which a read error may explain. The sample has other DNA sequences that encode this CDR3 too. The CDR3 protein is CACDTGGSALTAQLFF. The CDR3 DNA is TGTGCCTGTGACACTGGGGGATCCGCTTTGACAGCCCAACTCTTCTTT. V and J are TRDV2 and TRDJ2, with TRDD3 matching 8 bases. This CDR3 comprises 16 residues. Germline CDR1 is GEAIGNYY and CDR2 is EKD.

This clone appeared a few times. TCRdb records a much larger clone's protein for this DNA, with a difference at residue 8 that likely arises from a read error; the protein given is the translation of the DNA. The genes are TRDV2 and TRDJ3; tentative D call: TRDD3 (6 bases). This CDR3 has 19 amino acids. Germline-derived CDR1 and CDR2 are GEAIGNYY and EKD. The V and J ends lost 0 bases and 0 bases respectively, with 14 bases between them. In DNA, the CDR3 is TGTGCCTGTGACACCGGACTGAGGGATAGCTCCTGGGACACCCGACAGATGTTTTTC. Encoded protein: CACDTGLRDSSWDTRQMFF.